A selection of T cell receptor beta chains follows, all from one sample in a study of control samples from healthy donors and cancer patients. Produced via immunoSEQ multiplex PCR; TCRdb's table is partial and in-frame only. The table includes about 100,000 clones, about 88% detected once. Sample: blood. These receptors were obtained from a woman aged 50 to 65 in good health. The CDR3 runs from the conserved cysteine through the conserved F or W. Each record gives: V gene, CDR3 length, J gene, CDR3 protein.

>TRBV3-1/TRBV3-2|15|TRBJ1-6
CASSRTGGFNSPLHF
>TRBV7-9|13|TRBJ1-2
CASSSRVYYGYTF
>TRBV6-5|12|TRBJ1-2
CASSPGWDGYTF
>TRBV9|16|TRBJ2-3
CASSARQGGNTDTQYF
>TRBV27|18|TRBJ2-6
CASSLSTNFGSGANVLTF
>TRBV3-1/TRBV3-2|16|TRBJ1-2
CASSQEKDGYNYGYTF
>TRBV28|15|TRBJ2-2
CASSFDATGIRELFF
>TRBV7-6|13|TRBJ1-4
CASSPALNEKLFF
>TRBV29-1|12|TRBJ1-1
CSVSTMNTEAFF
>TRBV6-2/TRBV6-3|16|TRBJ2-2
CASSFGLAGVTGELFF